One sample yielded the 2 T cell receptor beta chains listed below, sequenced in a study of memory CD4+ T cells and cytomegalovirus serostatus. Sequencing was performed with immunoSEQ multiplex PCR; in TCRdb, only in-frame clones are kept and a portion is missing. The sample lists approximately 74,000 clones, 70% to 80% occurring once. The sort gate was single viable CD3+CD4+CD8-CD45RO+ cells for memory CD4+ T cells. The sequenced sample consisted of memory CD4+ T cells from blood. The origin of the receptors is an adult in good health and CMV-seropositive.

The chain uses TRBV7-7 and TRBJ2-2, with TRBD2 as a possible D gene (6 bases). The CDR3 contains 15 residues. The germline CDR1 and CDR2 sequences are SSHAT and FNYEAQ (reference sequence). Trimming removed 5 bases at V and 1 base at J, with 11 bases between. CDR3 nucleotides: TGTGCCAGCAGCCCCGGGACTTTGAACACCGGGGAGCTGTTTTTT. As protein: CASSPGTLNTGELFF.

This clone is medium-sized in the sample. The rearrangement joins TRBV4-2 to TRBJ1-3; D unclear. The CDR3 extends over 15 amino acids. V was shortened by 1 base and J by 3 bases, with 10 bases between the two germline ends. Germline values: CDR1 LGHNA, CDR2 YNFKEQ. CDR3 in amino acids: CASSQGIGSGNTIYF. In DNA form, the CDR3 reads TGTGCCAGCAGCCAAGGGATCGGGAGTGGAAACACCATATATTTT.